This T cell receptor (beta chain) is drawn from a study of T cell responses to AZD1222 COVID-19 vaccine (dated by TCRdb to 2020 to 2022). Looking at the study overall: AZD1222 recipients whose second dose came at about 4 weeks and those whose second dose came at about 12 weeks were combined into one group, since spike-specific TCR depth and breadth did not differ between the two schedules. TCR sequencing was performed for 233 trial participants, of whom about 210 were given two doses of AZD1222 and about 25 were given two doses of MenACWY control vaccine. Trial participants were enrolled by age into 18-55, 56-69 and 70-plus year subgroups, with about 150, 27 and 61 TCR-sequenced participants respectively.

The CDR3 runs 15 residues from the cysteine to the phenylalanine. Only the CDR3 portion is preserved as DNA: 45 bases, with reading frame beginning at the first base. Relative to germline, V is 5 bases shorter and J is 8 bases shorter, with 19 bases between their ends. Per the germline V gene, SGHNT is the CDR1 and YENEEA is the CDR2. Points the paper makes about the study in general: Because no samples from the day 14 peak response were available, repertoires could be characterized only after the peak T cell response. Vaccine-associated CD4 TCRs spanned the whole spike protein, with dominant responses in regions 160-218 and 743-854. Most participants were white British and females outnumbered males, and the authors suggested that clonal diversity may have been underestimated. Epitopes outside the regions mutated in the B.1.351 and B.1.1.7 variants were reportedly recognized by nearly half of the unique spike-specific TCRs. Spike-specific TCR breadth and depth rose significantly after two AZD1222 doses compared with day 0 and with MenACWY recipients. Conclusions about previously exposed vaccinees are limited, since just 6 or 7 AZD1222 recipients were seropositive for SARS-CoV-2 at baseline. In the small 56-69-year group, the increase in depth fell short of significance, most likely because of low power.

As for this clone: Its antigen is not yet known. Base qualities are not recorded, but no much larger clone differs from it by a single base.

The CDR3 regions of human TCRbeta chains were analyzed by immunosequencing. The paper's data handling went like this. TCRs in the repertoires were compared against a reference library of SARS-CoV-2-specific TCRs that had been generated with the MIRA antigen-specificity platform. Breadth was defined as the fraction of unique TCRs that were SARS-CoV-2-associated, and depth was defined as the fraction of total T cells that were SARS-CoV-2-associated. Each spike-specific TCR was assigned to its reactive spike region and to a CD4 or CD8 class using the MIRA data. Log10-transformed breadth and depth values were compared by one-way ANOVA with Sidak's multiple comparisons tests. TCRdb stores this immuneACCESS table with in-frame sequences only. Part of the clones is absent; in the studies checked, under half of the shortfall reflects unresolved V genes, and no reason is known for the rest. Clone size and the V and J calls come from that table; the DNA yielded D and trimming. This sample lists 150,000 to 200,000 clones; approximately 91% were detected once. The top ten constitute 0.99% of the sample.

This specimen's time point label, per the study, means: baseline before first vaccination. Vaccinee samples came from UK trials COV001 and COV002, including a single-blind randomized controlled phase 2/3 trial of AZD1222 (ChAdOx1 nCoV-19) in healthy adults. For TCRbeta chain sequencing, PBMC samples were collected from trial participants at day 0 and at day 28 after the second dose. The chain couples TRBV11-3 to TRBJ2-1; TRBD1 could be the D gene, as 5 bases match. This sequence originates from an adult in good health. The sequenced sample was peripheral blood, obtained on day 0 of AZD1222 vaccination. In nucleotides, the sequence is TGTGCCAGCAGCGATCGACAGATAGCATACGATGAGCAGTTCTTC. Translated, this gives CASSDRQIAYDEQFF.